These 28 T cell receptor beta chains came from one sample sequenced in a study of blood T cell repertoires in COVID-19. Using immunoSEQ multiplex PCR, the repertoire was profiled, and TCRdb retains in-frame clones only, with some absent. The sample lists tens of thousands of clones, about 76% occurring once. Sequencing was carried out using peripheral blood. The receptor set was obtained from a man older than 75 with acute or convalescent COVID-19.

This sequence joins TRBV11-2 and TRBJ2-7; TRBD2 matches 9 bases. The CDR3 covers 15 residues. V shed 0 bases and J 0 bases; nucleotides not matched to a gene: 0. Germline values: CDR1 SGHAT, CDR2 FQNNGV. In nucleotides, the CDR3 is TGTGCCAGCAGCTTAGAGCGGGGGGGCTCCTACGAGCAGTACTTC. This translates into CASSLERGGSYEQYF.

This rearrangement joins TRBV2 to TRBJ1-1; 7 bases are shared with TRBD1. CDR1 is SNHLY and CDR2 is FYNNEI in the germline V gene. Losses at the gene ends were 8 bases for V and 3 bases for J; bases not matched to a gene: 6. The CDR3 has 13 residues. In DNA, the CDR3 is TGTGCCAGCGAGAAGGGGGCTGACACTGAAGCTTTCTTT. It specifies CASEKGADTEAFF.

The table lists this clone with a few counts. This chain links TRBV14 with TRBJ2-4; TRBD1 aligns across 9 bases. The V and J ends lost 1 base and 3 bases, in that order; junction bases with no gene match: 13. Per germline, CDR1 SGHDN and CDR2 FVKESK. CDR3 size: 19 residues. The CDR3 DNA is TGTGCCAGCAGCCAAGGAACAGGGGGCGCGTACGGGGTCAAAAACATTCAGTACTTC. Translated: CASSQGTGGAYGVKNIQYF.

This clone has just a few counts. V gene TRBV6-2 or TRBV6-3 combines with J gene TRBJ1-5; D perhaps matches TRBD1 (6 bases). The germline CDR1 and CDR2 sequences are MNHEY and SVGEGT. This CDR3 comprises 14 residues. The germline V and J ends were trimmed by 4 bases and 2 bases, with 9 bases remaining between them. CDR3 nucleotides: TGTGCCAGCAGTTTAGGGGGTGGCAATCAGCCCCAGCATTTT. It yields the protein CASSLGGGNQPQHF.

In DNA form, the CDR3 reads TGCAGCGTGGGGGACATCGAAGCTGAAGCTTTCTTT. Protein product: CSVGDIEAEAFF. V and J are TRBV29-1 and TRBJ1-1; D may be TRBD1 (6 bases). The CDR3 spans 12 residues. The germline V gene has CDR1 SQVTM and CDR2 ANQGSEA. Between the trimmed V and J ends, which lost 6 bases and 6 bases, there was a span of 14 bases.

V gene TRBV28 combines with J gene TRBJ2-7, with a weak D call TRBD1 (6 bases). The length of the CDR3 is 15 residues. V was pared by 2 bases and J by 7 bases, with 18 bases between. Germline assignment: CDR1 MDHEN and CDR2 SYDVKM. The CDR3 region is CASSLSGAGVGEQYF. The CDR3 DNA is TGTGCCAGCAGTTTAAGTGGTGCAGGGGTAGGGGAGCAGTACTTC.

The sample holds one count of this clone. In DNA form, the CDR3 reads TGTGCCACCAGTGTGGGACAGAACACTGAAGCTTTCTTT. It yields the protein CATSVGQNTEAFF. V usage is TRBV24-1 and J usage is TRBJ1-1; a weak D match, TRBD1 (6 bases). CDR1 and CDR2 (germline): KGHDR, SFDVKD. The V gene lost 5 bases and the J gene lost 1 base, with 7 bases spanning the gap. This CDR3 spans 13 amino acids.

The CDR3 sequence: CASSGISYEQYF. Here the CDR3 DNA reads TGTGCCAGCAGCGGGATCTCCTACGAGCAGTACTTC. V gene TRBV6-5 combines with J gene TRBJ2-7; TRBD2 is a possible D gene (5 bases). Trimming cost V 6 bases and J 0 bases, with 6 bases left between them. The CDR3 has 12 amino acids. CDR1 MNHEY and CDR2 SVGAGI come from the germline V gene.

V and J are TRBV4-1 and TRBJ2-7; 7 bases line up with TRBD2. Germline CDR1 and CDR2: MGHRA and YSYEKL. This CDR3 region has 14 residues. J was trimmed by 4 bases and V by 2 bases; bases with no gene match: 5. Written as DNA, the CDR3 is TGCGCCAGCAGCCAAAGAAGCGGGATTTACGAGCAGTACTTC. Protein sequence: CASSQRSGIYEQYF.

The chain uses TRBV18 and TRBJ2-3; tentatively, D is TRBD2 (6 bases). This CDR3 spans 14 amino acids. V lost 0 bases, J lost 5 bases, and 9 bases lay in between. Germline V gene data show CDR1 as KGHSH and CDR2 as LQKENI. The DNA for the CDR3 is TGTGCCAGCTCACCACCGGGGAGGAGAGATACGCAGTATTTT. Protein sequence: CASSPPGRRDTQYF. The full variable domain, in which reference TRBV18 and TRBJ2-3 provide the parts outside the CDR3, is NAGVMQNPRHLVRRRGQEARLRCSPMKGHSHVYWYRQLPEEGLKFMVYLQKENIIDESGMPKERFSAEFPKEGPSILRIQQVVRGDSAAYFCASSPPGRRDTQYFGPGTRLTVL.

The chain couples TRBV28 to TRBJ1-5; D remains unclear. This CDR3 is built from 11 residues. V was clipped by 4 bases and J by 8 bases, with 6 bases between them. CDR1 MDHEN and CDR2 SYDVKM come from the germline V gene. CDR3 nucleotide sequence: TGTGCCAGCAGTTCCCAGGAGCCCCAGCATTTT. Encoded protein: CASSSQEPQHF.

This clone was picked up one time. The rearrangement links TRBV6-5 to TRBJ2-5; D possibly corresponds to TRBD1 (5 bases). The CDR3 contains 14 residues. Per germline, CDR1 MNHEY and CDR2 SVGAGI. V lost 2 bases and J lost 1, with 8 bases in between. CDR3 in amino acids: CASSYRDSQETQYF. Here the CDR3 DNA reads TGTGCCAGCAGTTACCGCGACAGCCAAGAGACCCAGTACTTC.

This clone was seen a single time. CDR3 in amino acids: CASISMNRQGPYSPLHF. DNA for the CDR3: TGTGCCAGCATAAGCATGAACCGACAGGGCCCTTATTCACCCCTCCACTTT. The chain is built from TRBV2 and TRBJ1-6, with TRBD1 matching over 7 bases. The CDR3 has 17 amino acids. Losses at the gene ends were 7 bases for V and 8 bases for J; bases not matched to a gene: 17. CDR1 is SNHLY, CDR2 FYNNEI, per germline.

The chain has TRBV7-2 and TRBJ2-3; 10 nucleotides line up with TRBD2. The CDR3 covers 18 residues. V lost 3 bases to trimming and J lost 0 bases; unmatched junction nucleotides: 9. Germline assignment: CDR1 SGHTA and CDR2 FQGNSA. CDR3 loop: CASSFRLAGEGSTDTQYF. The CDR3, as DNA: TGTGCCAGCAGCTTCAGGCTAGCGGGAGAGGGTAGCACAGATACGCAGTATTTT.

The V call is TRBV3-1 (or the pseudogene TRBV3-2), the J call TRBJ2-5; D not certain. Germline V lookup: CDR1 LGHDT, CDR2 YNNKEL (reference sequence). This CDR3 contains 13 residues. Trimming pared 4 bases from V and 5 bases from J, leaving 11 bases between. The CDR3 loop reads CASSPAASETQYF. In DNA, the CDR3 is TGTGCCAGCAGCCCCGCTGCGTCGGAGACCCAGTACTTC.

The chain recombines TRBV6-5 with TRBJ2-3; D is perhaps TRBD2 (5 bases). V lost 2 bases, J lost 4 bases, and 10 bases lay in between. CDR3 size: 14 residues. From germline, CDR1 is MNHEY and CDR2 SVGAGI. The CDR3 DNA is TGTGCCAGCAGTTACGAGTTCGGGGCAGATACGCAGTATTTT. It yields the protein CASSYEFGADTQYF.

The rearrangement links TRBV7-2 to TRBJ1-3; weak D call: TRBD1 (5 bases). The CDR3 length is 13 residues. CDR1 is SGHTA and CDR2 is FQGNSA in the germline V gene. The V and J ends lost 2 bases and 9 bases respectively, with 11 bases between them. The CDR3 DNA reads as TGTGCCAGCAGCTTATACAGGCTAAGCACCATATATTTT. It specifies CASSLYRLSTIYF.

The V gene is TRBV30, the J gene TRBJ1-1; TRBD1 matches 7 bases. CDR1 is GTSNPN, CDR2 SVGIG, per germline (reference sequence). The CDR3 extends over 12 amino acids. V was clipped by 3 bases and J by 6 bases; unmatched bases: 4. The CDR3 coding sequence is TGTGCCTGGAGGGCCGGGACAGCTGAAGCTTTCTTT. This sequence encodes CAWRAGTAEAFF.

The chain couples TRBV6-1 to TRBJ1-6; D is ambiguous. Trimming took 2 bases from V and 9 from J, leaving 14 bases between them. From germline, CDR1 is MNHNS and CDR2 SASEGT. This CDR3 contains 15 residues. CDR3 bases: TGTGCCAGCAGTGAACATTTCGGTTCGGGTTCACCCCTCCACTTT. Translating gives CASSEHFGSGSPLHF.

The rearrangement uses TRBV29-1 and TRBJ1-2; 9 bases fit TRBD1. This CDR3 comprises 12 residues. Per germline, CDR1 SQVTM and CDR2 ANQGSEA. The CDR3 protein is CRASTGGGGYTF. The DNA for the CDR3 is TGCAGGGCCTCAACAGGGGGCGGTGGCTACACCTTC.

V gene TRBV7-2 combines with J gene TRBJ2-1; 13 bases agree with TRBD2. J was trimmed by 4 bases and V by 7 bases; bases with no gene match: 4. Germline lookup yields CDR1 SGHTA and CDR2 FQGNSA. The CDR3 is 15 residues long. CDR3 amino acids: CASIKGLAGYNEQFF. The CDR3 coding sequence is TGTGCCAGCATCAAGGGACTAGCGGGGTACAATGAGCAGTTCTTC.

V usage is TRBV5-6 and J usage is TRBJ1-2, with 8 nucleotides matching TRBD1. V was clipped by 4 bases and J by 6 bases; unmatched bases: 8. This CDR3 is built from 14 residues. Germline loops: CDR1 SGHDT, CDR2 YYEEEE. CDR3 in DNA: TGTGCCAGCAGCCGGATATCAGGGGGCCATGGCTACACCTTC. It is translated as CASSRISGGHGYTF.

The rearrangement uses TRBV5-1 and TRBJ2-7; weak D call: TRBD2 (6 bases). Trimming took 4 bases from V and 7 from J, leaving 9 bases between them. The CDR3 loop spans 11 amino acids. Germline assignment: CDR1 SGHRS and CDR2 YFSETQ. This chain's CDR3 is CASSLAGEQYF. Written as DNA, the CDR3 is TGCGCCAGCAGCCTGGCGGGGGAGCAGTACTTC.

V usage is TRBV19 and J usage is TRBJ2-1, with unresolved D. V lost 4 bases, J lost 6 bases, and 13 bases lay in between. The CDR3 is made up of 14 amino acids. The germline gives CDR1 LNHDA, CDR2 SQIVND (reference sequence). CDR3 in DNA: TGTGCCAGTAGTAAAAACAACTACGGCAATGAGCAGTTCTTC. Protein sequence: CASSKNNYGNEQFF.

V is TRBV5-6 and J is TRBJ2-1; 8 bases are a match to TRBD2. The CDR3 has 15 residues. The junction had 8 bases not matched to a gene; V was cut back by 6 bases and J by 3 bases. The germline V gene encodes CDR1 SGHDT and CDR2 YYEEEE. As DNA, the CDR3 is TGTGCCAGCACCCTACTAGCGGACTTCTACAATGAGCAGTTCTTC. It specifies CASTLLADFYNEQFF.

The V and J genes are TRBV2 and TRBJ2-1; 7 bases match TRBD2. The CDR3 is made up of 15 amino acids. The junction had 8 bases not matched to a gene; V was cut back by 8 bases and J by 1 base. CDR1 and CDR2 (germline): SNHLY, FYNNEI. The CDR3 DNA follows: TGTGCCAGCCGGTCCGGACTAGAATCCTACAATGAGCAGTTCTTC. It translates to CASRSGLESYNEQFF.

The CDR3 nucleotides are TGTGCCTGGAGTACTAGCCAAGAGACCCAGTACTTC. It encodes CAWSTSQETQYF. V gene TRBV30 combines with J gene TRBJ2-5; TRBD2 might be the D (5 bases). Looked up from germline, CDR1 is GTSNPN and CDR2 is SVGIG (reference sequence). This CDR3 is 12 amino acids long. V lost 2 bases to trimming and J lost 1 base, with 5 bases between them.

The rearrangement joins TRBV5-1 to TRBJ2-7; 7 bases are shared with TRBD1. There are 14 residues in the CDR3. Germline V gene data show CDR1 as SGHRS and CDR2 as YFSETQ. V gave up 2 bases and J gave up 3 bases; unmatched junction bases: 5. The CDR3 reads CASSLPGQSYEQYF. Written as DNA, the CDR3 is TGCGCCAGCAGCTTACCGGGACAGAGCTACGAGCAGTACTTC.